This record covers a single T cell receptor beta chain. This sample was taken from a study of early T cells in non-severe SARS-CoV-2 infection. MiXCR, applied by TCRdb to the 5' RACE reads, yields one record per CDR3 protein. The sample records about 68,000 distinct CDR3 sequences, 12% being singletons. Germline V gene lookup returns CDR1 SEHNR and CDR2 FQNEAQ (reference sequence). The CDR3 extends over 13 amino acids. V lost 7 bases, J lost 7 bases, and 17 bases lay in between. This chain joins TRBV7-9 and TRBJ2-7; a weak D match, TRBD2 (5 bases). Material: whole blood. This sequence was found in an adult who was a healthcare worker with PCR-confirmed SARS-CoV-2 infection or an uninfected control (not recorded which). The CDR3 nucleotides are TGTGCCAGCAATGACCTCACTAGTGGAGAGCAGTACTTC. Translation gives CASNDLTSGEQYF. The complete variable domain, with remaining parts taken from reference TRBV7-9 and TRBJ2-7, reads DTGVSQNPRHKITKRGQNVTFRCDPISEHNRLYWYRQTLGQGPEFLTYFQNEAQLEKSRLLSDRFSAERPKGSFSTLEIQRTEQGDSAMYLCASNDLTSGEQYFGPGTRLTVT.